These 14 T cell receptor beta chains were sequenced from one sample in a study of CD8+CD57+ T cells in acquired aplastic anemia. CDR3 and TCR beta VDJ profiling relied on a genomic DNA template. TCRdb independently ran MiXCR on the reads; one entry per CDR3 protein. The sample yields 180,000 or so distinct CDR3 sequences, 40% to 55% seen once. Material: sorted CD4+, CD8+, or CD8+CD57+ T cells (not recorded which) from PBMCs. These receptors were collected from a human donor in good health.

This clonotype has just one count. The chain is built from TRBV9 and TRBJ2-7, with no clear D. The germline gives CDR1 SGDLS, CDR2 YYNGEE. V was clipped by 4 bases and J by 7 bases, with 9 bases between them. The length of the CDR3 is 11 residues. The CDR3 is CASSQGPEQYF. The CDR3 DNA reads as TGTGCCAGCAGCCAAGGCCCTGAGCAGTACTTC.

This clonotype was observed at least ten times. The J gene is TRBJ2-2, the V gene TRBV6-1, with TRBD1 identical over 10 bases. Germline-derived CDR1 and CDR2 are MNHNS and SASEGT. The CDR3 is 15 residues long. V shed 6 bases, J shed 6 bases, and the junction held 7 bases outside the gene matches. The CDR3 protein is CASRPDRGRSGELFF. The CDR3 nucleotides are TGTGCCAGCAGGCCCGACAGGGGGCGATCCGGGGAGCTGTTTTTT.

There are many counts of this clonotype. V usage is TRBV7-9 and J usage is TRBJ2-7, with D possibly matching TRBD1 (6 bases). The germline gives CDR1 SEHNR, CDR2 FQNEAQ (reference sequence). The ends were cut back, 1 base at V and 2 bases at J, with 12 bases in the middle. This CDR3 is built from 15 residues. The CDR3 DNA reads TGTGCCAGCAGCTTAGGACAGGTGGGCGCCTACGAGCAGTACTTC. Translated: CASSLGQVGAYEQYF.

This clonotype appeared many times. DNA of the CDR3: TGTGCCAGCATTCCCGCCAGGGGAACTAATGAAAAACTGTTTTTT. Protein: CASIPARGTNEKLFF. This chain links TRBV2 with TRBJ1-4; maybe TRBD1 (6 bases). Trimming removed 7 bases at V and 1 base at J, with 13 bases between. Per the germline V gene, CDR1 is SNHLY and CDR2 is FYNNEI. CDR3 length: 15 amino acids.

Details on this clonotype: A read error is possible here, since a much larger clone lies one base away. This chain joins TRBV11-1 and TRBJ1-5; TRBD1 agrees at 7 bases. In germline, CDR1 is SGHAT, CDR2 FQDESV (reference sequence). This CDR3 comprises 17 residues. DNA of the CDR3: TGTGCCAGCGGCTTAGCCCCGGGACAGCGATCCAATCAGCCCCAGCATTTT. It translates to CASGLAPGQRSNQPQHF. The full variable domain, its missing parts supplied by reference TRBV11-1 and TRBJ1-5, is EAEVAQSPRYKITEKSQAVAFWCDPISGHATLYWYRQILGQGPELLVQFQDESVVDDSQLPKDRFSAERLKGVDSTLKIQPAELGDSAMYLCASGLAPGQRSNQPQHFGDGTRLSIL.

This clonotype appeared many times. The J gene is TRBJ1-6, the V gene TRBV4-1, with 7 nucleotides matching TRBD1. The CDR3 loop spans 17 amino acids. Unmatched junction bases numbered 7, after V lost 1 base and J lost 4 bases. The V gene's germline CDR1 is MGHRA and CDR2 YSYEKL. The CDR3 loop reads CASSQGVRDRYNSPLHF. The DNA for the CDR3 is TGCGCCAGCAGCCAAGGGGTCCGGGACAGATATAATTCACCCCTCCACTTT.

The DNA of the CDR3 is TGCAGTGCCCGACTAGCGGGGGGGACCTACGAGCAGTACTTC. The encoded protein is CSARLAGGTYEQYF. The V and J genes are TRBV20-1 and TRBJ2-7; 14 bases map to TRBD2. This CDR3 is 14 amino acids long. With 6 bases clipped from V and 2 bases from J, the junction kept 3 bases outside the gene matches. Germline V gene data show CDR1 as DFQATT and CDR2 as SNEGSKA (reference sequence).

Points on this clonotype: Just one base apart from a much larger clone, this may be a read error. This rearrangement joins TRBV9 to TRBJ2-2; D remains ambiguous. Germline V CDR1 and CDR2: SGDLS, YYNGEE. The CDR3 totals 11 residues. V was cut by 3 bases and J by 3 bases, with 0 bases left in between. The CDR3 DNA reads TGTGCCAGCAGCGACACCGGGGAGCTGTTTTTT. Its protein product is CASSDTGELFF.

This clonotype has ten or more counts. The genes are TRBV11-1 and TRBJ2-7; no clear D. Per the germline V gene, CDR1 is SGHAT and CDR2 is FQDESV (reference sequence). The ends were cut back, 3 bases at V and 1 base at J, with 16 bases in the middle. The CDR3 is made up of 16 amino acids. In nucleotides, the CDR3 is TGTGCCAGCAGCTTGGCCGGTGCAAGGGCATCCTACGAGCAGTACTTC. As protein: CASSLAGARASYEQYF.

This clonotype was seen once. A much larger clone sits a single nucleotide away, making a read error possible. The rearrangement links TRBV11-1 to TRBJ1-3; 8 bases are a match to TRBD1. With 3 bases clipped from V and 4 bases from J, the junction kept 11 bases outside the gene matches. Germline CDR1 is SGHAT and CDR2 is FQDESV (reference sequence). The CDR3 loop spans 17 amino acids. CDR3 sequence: CASSFFGQGAMGNTIYF. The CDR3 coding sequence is TGTGCCAGCAGCTTCTTTGGGCAGGGGGCCATGGGAAACACCATATATTTT.

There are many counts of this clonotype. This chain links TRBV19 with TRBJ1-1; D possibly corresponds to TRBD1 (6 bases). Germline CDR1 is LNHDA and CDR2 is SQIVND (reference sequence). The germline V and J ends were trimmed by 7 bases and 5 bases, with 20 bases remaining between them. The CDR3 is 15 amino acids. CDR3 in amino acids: CASIAQGKPGTEAFF. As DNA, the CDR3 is TGTGCCAGTATTGCGCAGGGGAAACCAGGGACTGAAGCTTTCTTT.

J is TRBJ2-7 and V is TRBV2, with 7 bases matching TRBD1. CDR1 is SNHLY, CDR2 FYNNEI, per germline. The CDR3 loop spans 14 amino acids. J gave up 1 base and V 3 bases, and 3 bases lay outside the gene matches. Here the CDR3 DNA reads TGTGCCAGCAGTGAGAGGGGGCTATCCTACGAGCAGTACTTC. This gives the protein CASSERGLSYEQYF. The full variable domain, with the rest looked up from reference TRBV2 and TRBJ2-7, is EPEVTQTPSHQVTQMGQEVILRCVPISNHLYFYWYRQILGQKVEFLVSFYNNEISEKSEIFDDQFSVERPDGSNFTLKIRSTKLEDSAMYFCASSERGLSYEQYFGPGTRLTVT.

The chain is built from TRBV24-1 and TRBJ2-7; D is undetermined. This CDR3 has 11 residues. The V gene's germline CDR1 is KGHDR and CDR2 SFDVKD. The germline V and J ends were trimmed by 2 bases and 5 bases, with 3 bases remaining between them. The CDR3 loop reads CATSDSHEQYF. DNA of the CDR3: TGTGCCACCAGTGATTCCCACGAGCAGTACTTC.

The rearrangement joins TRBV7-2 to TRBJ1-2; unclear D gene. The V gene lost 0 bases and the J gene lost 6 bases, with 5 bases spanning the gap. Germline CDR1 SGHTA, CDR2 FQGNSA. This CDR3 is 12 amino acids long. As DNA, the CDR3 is TGTGCCAGCAGCTTAGCGGGAAATGGCTACACCTTC. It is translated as CASSLAGNGYTF.